This T cell receptor beta chain came from a study of CD8+ T cells in alopecia areata. Study-level background: Tofacitinib was taken orally by treated patients, and the dose was 5 to 10 mg twice daily. Severity among treated patients was scored by the percentage of scalp area affected.

The germline V and J ends were trimmed by 3 bases and 0 bases, with 18 bases remaining between them. Germline V CDR1 and CDR2: MNHEY, SMNVEV (reference sequence). This CDR3 is 17 amino acids long. Documented treatment: oral pan-JAK inhibitor, 5-10 mg twice daily. Alopecia areata patients had lesional scalp punch biopsies and peripheral blood taken from them. Regarding the study as a whole: Many expanded lesional clones persisted in scalp and blood during tofacitinib treatment.

To note about this clone: The antigen remains undetermined.

Reverse transcribed after extraction, RNA yielded cDNA as the sequencing template. The repertoire was sequenced with immunoSEQ multiplex PCR; TCRdb's copy has only in-frame clones and lacks some. The sample yields about 40,000 clones, roughly 90% seen once. The chain joins TRBV27 to TRBJ2-7; maybe TRBD1 (6 bases). The clonotype was recovered from a human donor with alopecia areata. The input for sequencing was CD8+ T cells sorted from blood, taken at week 24, from a patient treated with tofacitinib. The CDR3 region is CASSFNPGTHSSYEQYF. The CDR3 region has the DNA TGTGCCAGCAGTTTTAACCCCGGGACACATAGCTCCTACGAGCAGTACTTC.